The following is a T cell receptor (beta chain) sequence with its context. V lost 2 bases to trimming and J lost 4 bases, with 9 bases between them. Per the germline V gene, CDR1 is MDHEN and CDR2 is SYDVKM. The CDR3 spans 14 residues. For recovered donors of Cohort 3, there were two negative PCRs, clearance, or symptom resolution. Assay used: immunoSEQ multiplex PCR; TCRdb lists only in-frame clones, some missing. The table shows hundreds of thousands of clones, with approximately 81% occurring only once. The sample originates from a study of blood T cell repertoires in COVID-19. The chain employs TRBV28 and TRBJ1-3; D is unresolved. The origin of this receptor is a man aged 35-49 years who had recovered from COVID-19. Sequencing input: PBMCs or T cells enriched from blood (not recorded which). The CDR3, as DNA: TGTGCCAGCAGTTTACGCCCTATAGGAAACACCATATATTTT. It yields the protein CASSLRPIGNTIYF.